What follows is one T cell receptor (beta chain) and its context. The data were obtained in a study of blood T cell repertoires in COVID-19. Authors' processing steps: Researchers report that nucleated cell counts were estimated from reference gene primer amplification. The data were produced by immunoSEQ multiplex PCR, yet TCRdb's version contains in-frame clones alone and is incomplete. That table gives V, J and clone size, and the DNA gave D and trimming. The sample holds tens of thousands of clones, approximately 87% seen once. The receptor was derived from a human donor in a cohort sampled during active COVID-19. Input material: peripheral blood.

CDR3 sequence reads: CATSGTGDTGELFF. In DNA form, the CDR3 reads TGCGCCACATCCGGGACAGGGGACACCGGGGAGCTGTTTTTT. The V call is TRBV10-1, the J call TRBJ2-2; 10 bases are a match to TRBD1. Unmatched junction bases numbered 5, after V lost 10 bases and J lost 3 bases. CDR1 is WNHNN, CDR2 SYGVQD, per germline (reference sequence). The CDR3 has 14 amino acids.